These T cell receptor beta chains were read from a single sample in a study of memory CD4+ T cells and cytomegalovirus serostatus. Sequencing was performed with immunoSEQ multiplex PCR; in TCRdb, only in-frame clones are kept and a portion is missing. The table lists approximately 70,000 clones, more than 75% of them singletons. Sequencing used memory CD4+ T cells from blood. These receptors originate from an adult in good health and CMV-seropositive. CDR3s include the opening cysteine and the closing phenylalanine or tryptophan. Fields, in order: J gene, clone size, D gene, V gene, CDR3 DNA, CDR3 protein. A D gene is named only where the DNA matches it firmly. The size of a clone is reported for some rows only, either as once, few or many, or as a class for expanded clones.

j_gene: TRBJ1-1; abundance: NA; d_gene: NA; v_gene: TRBV11-2; CDR3nt: TGTGCCAGCAGGGGTTATGGGGGGGCGATCGGCACTGAAGCTTTCTTT; CDR3aa: CASRGYGGAIGTEAFF
j_gene: TRBJ2-2; abundance: NA; d_gene: NA; v_gene: TRBV2; CDR3nt: TGTGCCAGCAGCCCAACAGGGACCGGGGAGCTGTTTTTT; CDR3aa: CASSPTGTGELFF
j_gene: TRBJ1-4; abundance: NA; d_gene: NA; v_gene: TRBV30; CDR3nt: TGTGCCTGGAGTGGAGGGCAGGATAATGAAAAACTGTTTTTT; CDR3aa: CAWSGGQDNEKLFF
j_gene: TRBJ2-1; abundance: NA; d_gene: TRBD2; v_gene: TRBV6-5; CDR3nt: TGTGCCAGCAAGAATAGCGGGGGCTCCTACAATGAGCAGTTCTTC; CDR3aa: CASKNSGGSYNEQFF
j_gene: TRBJ2-3; abundance: NA; d_gene: NA; v_gene: TRBV7-3; CDR3nt: TGTGCCAGCAGCTTAAAGGGAATCGGCACAGATACGCAGTATTTT; CDR3aa: CASSLKGIGTDTQYF
j_gene: TRBJ1-3; abundance: few; d_gene: NA; v_gene: TRBV2; CDR3nt: TGTGCCAGCAGCTATCAAGGAAACACCATATATTTT; CDR3aa: CASSYQGNTIYF
j_gene: TRBJ1-5; abundance: NA; d_gene: NA; v_gene: TRBV7-8; CDR3nt: TGTGCCAGCAGCTTAGATTCGGCGGGGAATCAGCCCCAGCATTTT; CDR3aa: CASSLDSAGNQPQHF
j_gene: TRBJ1-1; abundance: NA; d_gene: TRBD1; v_gene: TRBV19; CDR3nt: TGTGCCAGTATCCTAACAGGGGGGAACACTGAAGCTTTCTTT; CDR3aa: CASILTGGNTEAFF
j_gene: TRBJ2-2; abundance: NA; d_gene: NA; v_gene: TRBV4-2; CDR3nt: TGTGCCAGCAGCCAAGGGATAGGACGGATGAACACCGGGGAGCTGTTTTTT; CDR3aa: CASSQGIGRMNTGELFF
j_gene: TRBJ1-5; abundance: once; d_gene: NA; v_gene: TRBV21-1; CDR3nt: TGTGCCAGCAGCCTCCAAGCACAGGGTGGTTATCGCCAGCCCCAGCATTTT; CDR3aa: CASSLQAQGGYRQPQHF
j_gene: TRBJ2-2; abundance: NA; d_gene: NA; v_gene: TRBV9; CDR3nt: TGTGCCAGCAGCGTAGCTCAGGATCCTGACACCGGGGAGCTGTTTTTT; CDR3aa: CASSVAQDPDTGELFF
j_gene: TRBJ1-4; abundance: NA; d_gene: NA; v_gene: TRBV7-8; CDR3nt: TGTGCCAGCAGACAGGGTGCGGCCAATGAAAAACTGTTTTTT; CDR3aa: CASRQGAANEKLFF
j_gene: TRBJ1-4; abundance: NA; d_gene: TRBD1; v_gene: TRBV11-2; CDR3nt: TGTGCCAGCAGCTGGGACAGACCAACTAATGAAAAACTGTTTTTT; CDR3aa: CASSWDRPTNEKLFF
j_gene: TRBJ2-1; abundance: NA; d_gene: NA; v_gene: TRBV19; CDR3nt: TGTGCCAGTAGTAGAGGGACTTACAATGAGCAGTTCTTC; CDR3aa: CASSRGTYNEQFF
j_gene: TRBJ1-2; abundance: few; d_gene: NA; v_gene: TRBV29-1; CDR3nt: TGCAGCGTTGCCGGGTTTGCCGGGGATGGCTACACCTTC; CDR3aa: CSVAGFAGDGYTF
j_gene: TRBJ2-1; abundance: NA; d_gene: NA; v_gene: TRBV30; CDR3nt: TGTGCCTCCGGACGGTCCAAATACAATGAGCAGTTCTTC; CDR3aa: CASGRSKYNEQFF
j_gene: TRBJ2-7; abundance: NA; d_gene: TRBD1; v_gene: TRBV6-5; CDR3nt: TGTGCCAGCAGCCGCCACGGACAGGGAACCTACGAGCAGTACTTC; CDR3aa: CASSRHGQGTYEQYF
j_gene: TRBJ1-2; abundance: NA; d_gene: TRBD1; v_gene: TRBV30; CDR3nt: TGTGCCTGGAGTGTACAGGGGGTAAATGGCTACACCTTC; CDR3aa: CAWSVQGVNGYTF
j_gene: TRBJ1-5; abundance: NA; d_gene: NA; v_gene: TRBV4-1; CDR3nt: TGCGCCAGCAGCCACGCTCGGGACTCACCGTGGCCCCAGCATTTT; CDR3aa: CASSHARDSPWPQHF
j_gene: TRBJ2-3; abundance: NA; d_gene: TRBD2; v_gene: TRBV4-3; CDR3nt: TGCGCCAGCAGCCCAGCCGGGACTAGCGACACAGATACGCAGTATTTT; CDR3aa: CASSPAGTSDTDTQYF
j_gene: TRBJ2-7; abundance: NA; d_gene: TRBD2; v_gene: TRBV28; CDR3nt: TGTGCCAGCATCCCTAGCGGGGGCGACGAGCAGTACTTC; CDR3aa: CASIPSGGDEQYF
j_gene: TRBJ1-6; abundance: NA; d_gene: NA; v_gene: TRBV6-6; CDR3nt: TGTGCCAGGCGATTGGACGGATTCCATAATTCACCCCTCCACTTT; CDR3aa: CARRLDGFHNSPLHF
j_gene: TRBJ2-6; abundance: few; d_gene: NA; v_gene: TRBV7-8; CDR3nt: TGTGCCAGCAGCTTAGCGCATACGCCTGGGGCCAACGTCCTGACTTTC; CDR3aa: CASSLAHTPGANVLTF
j_gene: TRBJ1-1; abundance: NA; d_gene: NA; v_gene: TRBV30; CDR3nt: TGTGCCTGGAGTGACGGGAACACTGAAGCTTTCTTT; CDR3aa: CAWSDGNTEAFF
j_gene: TRBJ1-4; abundance: NA; d_gene: TRBD1; v_gene: TRBV4-1; CDR3nt: TGCGCCAGCAGCCGGATCGGGACAGTTAATAATGAAAAACTGTTTTTT; CDR3aa: CASSRIGTVNNEKLFF
j_gene: TRBJ1-1; abundance: few; d_gene: TRBD1; v_gene: TRBV9; CDR3nt: TGTGCCAGCAGCTCCGGGACAGGGACTGAAGCTTTCTTT; CDR3aa: CASSSGTGTEAFF
j_gene: TRBJ2-7; abundance: NA; d_gene: NA; v_gene: TRBV6-1; CDR3nt: TGTGCCAGCAATAACAACAGGGGAGGGACCTACGAGCAGTACTTC; CDR3aa: CASNNNRGGTYEQYF
j_gene: TRBJ1-4; abundance: NA; d_gene: NA; v_gene: TRBV2; CDR3nt: TGTGCCAGCAAAACCGGGGGATTGGGTGAAAAACTGTTTTTT; CDR3aa: CASKTGGLGEKLFF
j_gene: TRBJ2-5; abundance: NA; d_gene: TRBD2; v_gene: TRBV5-1; CDR3nt: TGCGCCAGCAGCCTCACTAGCGGGAGTTCGGTAGAGACCCAGTACTTC; CDR3aa: CASSLTSGSSVETQYF
j_gene: TRBJ1-4; abundance: NA; d_gene: TRBD1; v_gene: TRBV7-2; CDR3nt: TGTGCCAGCAGCTTAGGGACAGGGTTAACTAATGAAAAACTGTTTTTT; CDR3aa: CASSLGTGLTNEKLFF
j_gene: TRBJ1-4; abundance: NA; d_gene: NA; v_gene: TRBV5-1; CDR3nt: TGCGCCAGCAGCGCTTCAGGGCGTCGTAATGAAAAACTGTTTTTT; CDR3aa: CASSASGRRNEKLFF
j_gene: TRBJ2-7; abundance: NA; d_gene: NA; v_gene: TRBV27; CDR3nt: TGTGCCAGCAGTTTACTAGGGGCCGTATCTTACTACGAGCAGTACTTC; CDR3aa: CASSLLGAVSYYEQYF
j_gene: TRBJ1-2; abundance: few; d_gene: NA; v_gene: TRBV4-2; CDR3nt: TGTGCCAGCAGCCAAGACCGGGAGGGCGGCTATGGCTACACCTTC; CDR3aa: CASSQDREGGYGYTF
j_gene: TRBJ2-3; abundance: NA; d_gene: TRBD2; v_gene: TRBV13; CDR3nt: TGTGCCAGCAGCTTAGTAGGCCAGGGTCGAGGACTAGCGGGGCTTAGCACAGATACGCAGTATTTT; CDR3aa: CASSLVGQGRGLAGLSTDTQYF
j_gene: TRBJ2-2; abundance: NA; d_gene: NA; v_gene: TRBV7-8; CDR3nt: TGTGCCAGCAGCTTAAGCGGTTCGAACACCGGGGAGCTGTTTTTT; CDR3aa: CASSLSGSNTGELFF
j_gene: TRBJ2-7; abundance: NA; d_gene: NA; v_gene: TRBV30; CDR3nt: TGTGCCTGGAGTCCAAGGGACGGCGGAAAGAAGTATAATTACGAGCAGTACTTC; CDR3aa: CAWSPRDGGKKYNYEQYF
j_gene: TRBJ2-3; abundance: NA; d_gene: NA; v_gene: TRBV11-2; CDR3nt: TGTGCCAGCAGCTTAGAGGGCGGCAGTAGGCAGTATTTT; CDR3aa: CASSLEGGSRQYF
j_gene: TRBJ2-3; abundance: NA; d_gene: NA; v_gene: TRBV11-2; CDR3nt: TGTGCCAGCAGCTTGGGGTACAGCACAGATACGCAGTATTTT; CDR3aa: CASSLGYSTDTQYF
j_gene: TRBJ1-1; abundance: medium-sized; d_gene: NA; v_gene: TRBV15; CDR3nt: TGTGCCACCAGCAGAGAAAAACTAGAAGCTTTCTTT; CDR3aa: CATSREKLEAFF
j_gene: TRBJ1-4; abundance: NA; d_gene: TRBD1; v_gene: TRBV7-2; CDR3nt: TGTGCCAGCAGCTTAACAGGGGGAGGAAATGAAAAACTGTTTTTT; CDR3aa: CASSLTGGGNEKLFF
j_gene: TRBJ2-3; abundance: NA; d_gene: NA; v_gene: TRBV15; CDR3nt: TGTGCCACCAGCAGAGCCCGAGGCACAGATACGCAGTATTTT; CDR3aa: CATSRARGTDTQYF
j_gene: TRBJ1-4; abundance: NA; d_gene: NA; v_gene: TRBV19; CDR3nt: TGTGCCAGCGGGGGATTGGAAGGGCCGACTAATGAAAAACTGTTTTTT; CDR3aa: CASGGLEGPTNEKLFF
j_gene: TRBJ1-2; abundance: NA; d_gene: TRBD1; v_gene: TRBV5-4; CDR3nt: TGTGCCAGCAGCTCGGGGACAGTGGTTGATGGCTACACCTTC; CDR3aa: CASSSGTVVDGYTF
j_gene: TRBJ2-7; abundance: NA; d_gene: TRBD2; v_gene: TRBV5-6; CDR3nt: TGTGCCAGCAGCAAGAGATTTAGCGGGAACTCCTACGAGCAGTACTTC; CDR3aa: CASSKRFSGNSYEQYF
j_gene: TRBJ2-5; abundance: NA; d_gene: TRBD1; v_gene: TRBV29-1; CDR3nt: TGCAGCGTGGGGACAGGGGAGGAGACCCAGTACTTC; CDR3aa: CSVGTGEETQYF
j_gene: TRBJ2-2; abundance: NA; d_gene: NA; v_gene: TRBV29-1; CDR3nt: TGCAGCGTTGAACAGGGGTCGAACACCGGGGAGCTGTTTTTT; CDR3aa: CSVEQGSNTGELFF
j_gene: TRBJ1-2; abundance: NA; d_gene: NA; v_gene: TRBV7-9; CDR3nt: TGTGCCAGCAGCTCTACAGGGATCGGCTATGGCTACACCTTC; CDR3aa: CASSSTGIGYGYTF
j_gene: TRBJ2-3; abundance: once; d_gene: NA; v_gene: TRBV7-2; CDR3nt: TGTGCCAGCAGCTTAAGGGGGGTAGCAGATACGCAGTATTTT; CDR3aa: CASSLRGVADTQYF
j_gene: TRBJ2-1; abundance: NA; d_gene: TRBD2; v_gene: TRBV2; CDR3nt: TGTGCCAGCAGAGAGACTAGCGGGGGGAACAATGAGCAGTTCTTC; CDR3aa: CASRETSGGNNEQFF
j_gene: TRBJ1-2; abundance: few; d_gene: NA; v_gene: TRBV7-2; CDR3nt: TGTGCCAGCAGCCCCCATGGGGGGGCCGGCTATGGCTACACCTTC; CDR3aa: CASSPHGGAGYGYTF
j_gene: TRBJ1-4; abundance: once; d_gene: NA; v_gene: TRBV30; CDR3nt: TGTGCCTGGAGTCACGGGGGCGAGGAGGGTGAAAAACTGTTTTTT; CDR3aa: CAWSHGGEEGEKLFF
j_gene: TRBJ1-3; abundance: NA; d_gene: TRBD1; v_gene: TRBV19; CDR3nt: TGTGCCAGCCGATCGACAGGGTCATTAGGAAACACCATATATTTT; CDR3aa: CASRSTGSLGNTIYF
j_gene: TRBJ2-5; abundance: NA; d_gene: NA; v_gene: TRBV12-5; CDR3nt: TGTGCTAGTGGCCCCGGTGGGGGCGCGGGCGAGACCCAGTACTTC; CDR3aa: CASGPGGGAGETQYF
j_gene: TRBJ2-7; abundance: NA; d_gene: NA; v_gene: TRBV6-5; CDR3nt: TGTGCCAGCAGTAGGGGCGGGATGGGCGAGCAGTACTTC; CDR3aa: CASSRGGMGEQYF
j_gene: TRBJ2-7; abundance: once; d_gene: TRBD1; v_gene: TRBV9; CDR3nt: TGTGCCAGCAGCGAGAATCCGGGACAGGGGAGCGAGCAGTACTTC; CDR3aa: CASSENPGQGSEQYF
j_gene: TRBJ1-1; abundance: NA; d_gene: NA; v_gene: TRBV2; CDR3nt: TGTGCCAGCGGTACAGGGAGGGGAAACACTGAAGCTTTCTTT; CDR3aa: CASGTGRGNTEAFF
j_gene: TRBJ1-1; abundance: NA; d_gene: NA; v_gene: TRBV9; CDR3nt: TGTGCCAGCAGCGAAGGAATGAACACTGAAGCTTTCTTT; CDR3aa: CASSEGMNTEAFF
j_gene: TRBJ1-3; abundance: NA; d_gene: NA; v_gene: TRBV5-1; CDR3nt: TGCGCCAGCAGCGCGGGACTGCTAGCTGGAAACACCATATATTTT; CDR3aa: CASSAGLLAGNTIYF
j_gene: TRBJ2-3; abundance: NA; d_gene: TRBD1; v_gene: TRBV4-2; CDR3nt: TGTGCCAGCAGCCAAGATGGGGACAGCAGCACAGATACGCAGTATTTT; CDR3aa: CASSQDGDSSTDTQYF